Listed here are 13 T cell receptor beta chains from one sample, sequenced in a study of human T cells and chemical hapten exposure. Documented time point: patch test 3, about 24 weeks after DPC sensitization. Stated treatment: therapeutic diphenylcyclopropenone sensitization with weekly scalp DPC. Unfractionated whole blood was the source of the extracted total RNA. MiXCR was run by TCRdb on the RACE reads, yielding one entry per CDR3 protein. The sample gives some 39,000 distinct CDR3 sequences, around a tenth of which show up once; 20% to 30% is in the top ten. The source was whole blood, collected in connection with sensitization to the hapten diphenylcyclopropenone (DPC). Receptor source: a man between 50 and 59 years old with alopecia areata. Some clones in this sample may be carry-over from other donors' samples.

The V call is TRBV7-9, the J call TRBJ1-6, with 10 nucleotides matching TRBD1. Unmatched junction bases numbered 7, after V lost 4 bases and J lost 10 bases. Looked up from germline, CDR1 is SEHNR and CDR2 is FQNEAQ (reference sequence). The CDR3 consists of 15 residues. CDR3 loop: CASSWGQGMGSPLHF. CDR3 bases: TGTGCCAGCAGCTGGGGACAGGGGATGGGCTCACCCCTCCACTTT.

V is TRBV29-1 and J is TRBJ2-1, with a weak D call TRBD1 (6 bases). There are 14 residues in the CDR3. Trimming left V 4 bases short and J 0 bases short, with 10 bases between. Germline assignment: CDR1 SQVTM and CDR2 ANQGSEA. The CDR3 DNA is TGCAGCGTTGGAGCGGACAGCTCCTACAATGAGCAGTTCTTC. This codes for CSVGADSSYNEQFF.

This clonotype was detected ten times or more. The chain is built from TRBV29-1 and TRBJ2-1, with 12 bases lining up with TRBD2. Germline lookup yields CDR1 SQVTM and CDR2 ANQGSEA. With V trimmed by 7 bases and J by 9 bases, 10 bases remained unmatched. This CDR3 is built from 14 residues. The CDR3 sequence is CSGGVPSGRGEQFF. CDR3 nucleotides: TGCAGCGGAGGGGTCCCTAGCGGGAGGGGTGAGCAGTTCTTC.

This clonotype was counted many times. The chain has TRBV28 and TRBJ2-5; 8 nucleotides line up with TRBD2. CDR3 length: 16 residues. J gave up 6 bases and V 6 bases, and 15 bases lay outside the gene matches. The germline V gene has CDR1 MDHEN and CDR2 SYDVKM. In DNA form, the CDR3 reads TGTGCCAGCAGCGGACCCCTCAGCGGGAGCTCTCAGACCCAGTACTTC. This encodes CASSGPLSGSSQTQYF.

The V and J genes are TRBV10-2 and TRBJ2-1; D is unclear. The CDR3 is 13 residues long. The V end lost 2 bases, the J end lost 9 bases, and 11 bases lay between the germline ends. Germline CDR1 reads WSHSY; CDR2 reads SAAADI. DNA of the CDR3: TGCGCCAGCAGTGAGGACCGATCTGCTGAGCAGTTCTTC. Its protein product is CASSEDRSAEQFF.

This clonotype appeared many times. The chain couples TRBV20-1 to TRBJ2-1; 7 bases are shared with TRBD1. The CDR3 extends over 14 amino acids. The ends lost 3 bases at V and 3 bases at J; junction bases unmatched: 5. The germline CDR1 and CDR2 sequences are DFQATT and SNEGSKA (reference sequence). CDR3 in DNA: TGCAGTGCTAGGCCGTGGACAGGCTACAATGAGCAGTTCTTC. Its protein product is CSARPWTGYNEQFF.

A few counts support this clonotype. This rearrangement joins TRBV7-2 to TRBJ2-3, with 7 positions matching TRBD1. The germline V gene has CDR1 SGHTA and CDR2 FQGNSA. V shed 5 bases, J shed 4 bases, and the junction held 6 bases outside the gene matches. The CDR3 length is 14 residues. CDR3 coding DNA: TGTGCCAGCAGCCCCGGACAGGTCGCAGATACGCAGTATTTT. It is translated as CASSPGQVADTQYF.

This clonotype was counted only a few times. The gene calls are TRBV7-2 and TRBJ2-7; D uncertain. With 5 bases removed from V and 4 bases from J, the gap between germline ends came to 6 bases. The germline V gene has CDR1 SGHTA and CDR2 FQGNSA. The CDR3 is 11 residues long. The CDR3 DNA reads TGTGCCAGCAGCCAAAGATACGAGCAGTACTTC. Its translation: CASSQRYEQYF.

This clonotype was seen a handful of times. The genes are TRBV12-5 and TRBJ2-1, with TRBD2 matching over 9 bases. The CDR3 extends over 16 amino acids. Trimming at V came to 1 base and at J to 2 bases, leaving 3 bases not matched to a gene. Germline loops: CDR1 LGHNT, CDR2 FRNRAP. Here the CDR3 reads CASGLDSGRTYNEQFF. The DNA for the CDR3 is TGTGCTAGTGGTTTGGACAGCGGGAGGACCTACAATGAGCAGTTCTTC.

This clonotype was detected many times. In DNA, the CDR3 is TGCAGCGTTGAAGACACCGGGGAGCTGTTTTTT. Amino acid sequence: CSVEDTGELFF. J is TRBJ2-2 and V is TRBV29-1; D is unclear. CDR1 and CDR2 (germline): SQVTM, ANQGSEA. V was pared by 0 bases and J by 4 bases, with 0 bases between. CDR3 length: 11 residues.

The V call is TRBV29-1, the J call TRBJ2-6; D uncertain. The CDR3 is 12 residues long. The V end lost 6 bases, the J end lost 1 base, and 4 bases lay between the germline ends. The germline V gene has CDR1 SQVTM and CDR2 ANQGSEA. CDR3: CSVGSGANVLTF. The CDR3 DNA is TGCAGCGTAGGGTCTGGGGCCAACGTCCTGACTTTC.

This clonotype was observed at least ten times. This chain uses TRBV10-2 with TRBJ2-7; D remains unclear. This CDR3 has 13 residues. Looked up from germline, CDR1 is WSHSY and CDR2 is SAAADI. Trimming took 3 bases from V and 5 from J, leaving 11 bases between them. CDR3 protein: CASSDTSWNEQYF. CDR3 DNA: TGCGCCAGCAGTGATACCTCATGGAACGAGCAGTACTTC.

The V gene is TRBV5-1, the J gene TRBJ2-7, with 7 bases that match TRBD1. In germline, CDR1 is SGHRS, CDR2 YFSETQ. The length of the CDR3 is 15 residues. With 7 bases clipped from V and 4 bases from J, the junction kept 14 bases outside the gene matches. CDR3: CASAEGATPNYEQYF. The CDR3 nucleotides are TGCGCCAGCGCCGAGGGGGCCACCCCTAATTACGAGCAGTACTTC. The full variable domain, its missing parts supplied by reference TRBV5-1 and TRBJ2-7, is KAGVTQTPRYLIKTRGQQVTLSCSPISGHRSVSWYQQTPGQGLQFLFEYFSETQRNKGNFPGRFSGRQFSNSRSEMNVSTLELGDSALYLCASAEGATPNYEQYFGPGTRLTVT.